This is a list of T cell receptor beta chains from one sample in a study of T cells in Graves' hyperthyroidism and ophthalmopathy. TCRdb used MiXCR to reprocess the multiplex PCR reads, holding one entry per CDR3 protein. The top ten clones hold 35% of a sample with under 250,000 distinct CDR3 sequences, approximately 25% of them seen once. Sequencing input: blood. The receptor source for this set is a middle-aged woman with Graves' ophthalmopathy. Each CDR3 is given with its conserved first and last residue. Clone sizes are given selectively: once, few, many, or a class where the clone is expanded.

v_call,cdr3_length,j_call,clone_size,cdr3_aa
TRBV12-3/TRBV12-4,12,TRBJ1-1,-,CASSPWGAEAFF
TRBV6-5,15,TRBJ1-6,few,CASSYSGATDSPLHF
TRBV5-1,16,TRBJ1-3,many,CASSLVGDAVGNTIYF
TRBV4-1,14,TRBJ2-4,few,CASSQDARLAIQYF
TRBV20-1,12,TRBJ2-7,-,CSAGRLADEQYF
TRBV30,14,TRBJ2-7,many,CAWSLWTPPLEQYF
TRBV5-1,15,TRBJ1-1,many,CASSSGGVGRTEAFF
TRBV12-3/TRBV12-4,15,TRBJ1-6,many,CASSLGGGYNSPLHF
TRBV6-5,15,TRBJ2-2,many,CASSYSTLITGELFF
TRBV28,14,TRBJ2-5,many,CASSYLAGPGTQYF
TRBV6-2/TRBV6-3,15,TRBJ2-7,-,CASSYSSGGSYEQYF
TRBV9,15,TRBJ1-2,-,CASSVQGGEDYGYTF
TRBV12-3/TRBV12-4,13,TRBJ2-7,-,CASRPRPGYEQYF
TRBV27,16,TRBJ2-5,-,CASSSNLAGIQETQYF
TRBV6-2/TRBV6-3,15,TRBJ2-7,-,CASSYTSGISYEQYF
TRBV6-1,14,TRBJ1-1,many,CASRPTGVFTEAFF
TRBV6-5,15,TRBJ2-7,many,CASTTWATSSYEQYF
TRBV6-2/TRBV6-3,17,TRBJ1-2,-,CASSYSPGQQMIYGYTF
TRBV28,12,TRBJ1-1,once,CASRVLGTEAFF
TRBV6-2/TRBV6-3,14,TRBJ1-2,-,CASSYRQVGYGYTF
TRBV6-5,15,TRBJ1-1,-,CASSYGGRVSTEAFF
TRBV20-1,14,TRBJ1-2,-,CSANPGQGSNGYTF
TRBV7-3,14,TRBJ2-3,many,CASSPTGNTDTQYF
TRBV30,17,TRBJ1-2,-,CAWRRGTTQQGRDGYTF
TRBV10-3,21,TRBJ2-2,many,CAISEPAPGTSGRLGTGELFF
TRBV6-4,17,TRBJ2-5,many,CASSDGGTSGNEETQYF
TRBV7-3,13,TRBJ2-4,many,CASSRQEGDIQYF
TRBV15,16,TRBJ1-1,many,CATSRDGQGGSTEAFF
TRBV11-1,15,TRBJ2-7,-,CASREVGVGGYEQYF
TRBV9,12,TRBJ1-1,many,CASSAIQGEAFF
TRBV24-1,17,TRBJ1-3,many,CATITGASDFSGNTIYF
TRBV18,14,TRBJ2-5,few,CASSPTGGLETQYF
TRBV20-1,12,TRBJ2-5,-,CRAGQRAETQYF
TRBV18,16,TRBJ1-2,many,CASSPIGGLSNYGYTF
TRBV5-1,13,TRBJ2-7,many,CASSGGQGREQYF
TRBV28,15,TRBJ1-3,-,CASSFIGSSGNTIYF
TRBV3-1,14,TRBJ2-7,many,CASSPWTNSYEQYF
TRBV4-1,16,TRBJ2-7,many,CASSQDLLVGAYEQYF
TRBV10-2,13,-,-,CASKETESYEQFF
TRBV7-2,14,TRBJ1-5,-,CASSVDGINQPQHF
TRBV27,12,TRBJ2-7,many,CAARGWRYEQYF
TRBV20-1,11,TRBJ1-1,many,CRVPFNTEAFF
TRBV6-5,13,TRBJ1-1,many,CASSLDRVAEAFF